These 21 T cell receptor beta chains share one sample of origin, sequenced in a study of metastatic and nonmetastatic thyroid tumors. Patients had received no treatment of any kind before thyroid surgery. With MiXCR, TCRdb reprocessed the PCR reads. The repertoire holds around 23,000 clones, 28% seen once, with 14% in the top ten. The sequenced sample was tumor tissue. The source is a male donor with papillary thyroid cancer or a benign thyroid nodule (not recorded which). Some clones in this sample may be carry-over from other donors' samples.

The rearrangement joins TRBV20-1 to TRBJ2-5; TRBD2 agrees at 11 bases. Germline V lookup: CDR1 DFQATT, CDR2 SNEGSKA (reference sequence). The V segment lost 1 base and the J segment 4 bases; nucleotides outside the gene matches: 11. The CDR3 totals 17 residues. CDR3 amino acids: CSARAVAGGPFVETQYF. Here the CDR3 DNA reads TGCAGTGCTAGAGCGGTAGCGGGAGGGCCGTTTGTAGAGACCCAGTACTTC.

The J gene is TRBJ2-1, the V gene TRBV7-9, with 7 bases matching TRBD2. Trimming at V came to 5 bases and at J to 8 bases, leaving 9 bases not matched to a gene. Germline V gene lookup returns CDR1 SEHNR and CDR2 FQNEAQ (reference sequence). The CDR3 totals 14 residues. CDR3 sequence reads: CASSRTSPQDEQFF. DNA for the CDR3: TGTGCCAGCAGCCGGACTAGTCCCCAGGATGAGCAGTTCTTC. The variable domain in full, completed from reference TRBV7-9 and TRBJ2-1, reads DTGVSQNPRHKITKRGQNVTFRCDPISEHNRLYWYRQTLGQGPEFLTYFQNEAQLEKSRLLSDRFSAERPKGSFSTLEIQRTEQGDSAMYLCASSRTSPQDEQFFGPGTRLTVL.

By frequency in the sample, this clone is medium-sized. V is TRBV7-2 and J is TRBJ2-3; D gene ambiguous. V dropped 1 base and J dropped 1 base, with 6 bases sitting between them. The CDR3 is 14 amino acids. Per the germline V gene, CDR1 is SGHTA and CDR2 is FQGNSA. CDR3 in DNA: TGTGCCAGCAGCTTAGGGCCCGGCACAGATACGCAGTATTTT. Its translation: CASSLGPGTDTQYF.

By sample share, this clone is medium-sized. V usage is TRBV2 and J usage is TRBJ1-5; 11 nucleotides agree with TRBD1. Losses at the gene ends were 4 bases for V and 6 bases for J; bases not matched to a gene: 2. The CDR3 sequence is 14 residues long. The germline V gene encodes CDR1 SNHLY and CDR2 FYNNEI. The CDR3 region has the DNA TGTGCCAGCAGTGGGGACAGGGGGGTTCAGCCCCAGCATTTT. As protein: CASSGDRGVQPQHF.

This clone has a count of ten or more. The chain joins TRBV7-8 to TRBJ2-1; 8 nucleotides line up with TRBD2. This CDR3 contains 15 residues. V shed 1 base and J 4 bases; nucleotides not matched to a gene: 3. Germline CDR1 reads SGHVS; CDR2 reads FQNEAQ. This CDR3 reads CASSLGTSGYNEQFF. CDR3 DNA sequence: TGTGCCAGCAGCTTAGGTACTAGCGGTTACAATGAGCAGTTCTTC.

The chain links TRBV6-1 to TRBJ2-7; 7 bases map to TRBD1. The CDR3 covers 16 residues. CDR1 and CDR2 (germline): MNHNS, SASEGT. V lost 10 bases, J lost 3 bases, and 18 bases stayed unmatched. Written as DNA, the CDR3 is TGTGCCATCAGACACGGGACAGTGGGAACTAACTACGAGCAGTACTTC. Its protein product is CAIRHGTVGTNYEQYF.

This rearrangement joins TRBV7-2 to TRBJ2-7; TRBD1 matches 9 bases. The V gene end was trimmed by 5 bases and the J gene end by 1 base; junction bases not matched to a gene: 6. Germline CDR1 SGHTA, CDR2 FQGNSA. CDR3 length: 15 amino acids. CDR3 amino acids: CASSRSGTGSYEQYF. For the CDR3, the DNA is TGTGCCAGCAGCCGATCCGGGACAGGGTCCTACGAGCAGTACTTC.

J is TRBJ2-7 and V is TRBV11-1; D not resolved. Trimming cost V 2 bases and J 6 bases, with 20 bases left between them. Germline V lookup: CDR1 SGHAT, CDR2 FQDESV (reference sequence). This CDR3 is built from 16 residues. The CDR3 coding sequence is TGTGCCAGCAGCTTATATGATGCAGGCCAGACCTGCGAGCAGTACTTC. Translating it yields CASSLYDAGQTCEQYF.

This clone was counted ten times or more. The chain is built from TRBV5-8 and TRBJ2-1, with no clear D. V was shortened by 5 bases and J by 1 base, with 10 bases between the two germline ends. Germline loops: CDR1 SGHTS, CDR2 YDEGEE. The CDR3 consists of 14 residues. CDR3 in amino acids: CASSRRVSYNEQFF. The CDR3 coding sequence is TGTGCCAGCAGTAGGCGCGTTTCCTACAATGAGCAGTTCTTC.

The chain employs TRBV6-1 and TRBJ1-1; D unresolved. CDR3 length: 14 amino acids. The V and J ends lost 4 bases and 4 bases respectively, with 13 bases between them. Germline V CDR1 and CDR2: MNHNS, SASEGT. CDR3 sequence (DNA): TGTGCCAGCAGTGTCGAAGGGAGCGGCACTGAAGCTTTCTTT. This sequence encodes CASSVEGSGTEAFF.

The sample holds many counts of this clone. The chain recombines TRBV7-2 with TRBJ1-1; D may be TRBD1 (5 bases). Germline-derived CDR1 and CDR2 are SGHTA and FQGNSA. V lost 2 bases to trimming and J lost 7 bases, with 11 bases between them. This CDR3 has 13 amino acids. CDR3 coding DNA: TGTGCCAGCAGCTTACAGGGATCGGGTGAAGCTTTCTTT. Its protein product is CASSLQGSGEAFF.

This clone was seen a single time. V usage is TRBV7-8 and J usage is TRBJ1-5; D remains unclear. Trimming removed 5 bases from V and 4 bases from J, with 15 bases in between. In germline, CDR1 is SGHVS, CDR2 FQNEAQ. The CDR3 has 15 amino acids. The CDR3 bases are TGTGCCAGCAGCCCCTCCCCTGGGCTTAATCAGCCCCAGCATTTT. This translates into CASSPSPGLNQPQHF.

By its share, this clone is medium-sized. The V and J genes are TRBV19 and TRBJ2-7; 13 bases line up with TRBD2. The V gene end was trimmed by 10 bases and the J gene end by 0 bases; junction bases not matched to a gene: 3. Germline V lookup: CDR1 LNHDA, CDR2 SQIVND (reference sequence). This CDR3 comprises 14 residues. This CDR3 is CATRTSGSSYEQYF. The CDR3 nucleotides are TGTGCCACCCGGACTAGCGGGAGCTCCTACGAGCAGTACTTC.

The table lists this clone with many counts. The J gene is TRBJ2-1, the V gene TRBV9, with unresolved D. V was clipped by 2 bases and J by 1 base, with 19 bases between them. This CDR3 is built from 18 residues. The germline gives CDR1 SGDLS, CDR2 YYNGEE. The CDR3 protein is CASSVGVDHPLSYNEQFF. The DNA for the CDR3 is TGTGCCAGCAGCGTTGGGGTAGACCACCCCCTATCCTACAATGAGCAGTTCTTC.

The sample holds a few counts of this clone. V is TRBV10-2 and J is TRBJ2-1, with D tentatively TRBD2 (6 bases). The CDR3 runs to 16 residues. The V end was cut by 0 bases, the J end by 8 bases, with 17 bases between. Germline V gene data show CDR1 as WSHSY and CDR2 as SAAADI. This chain's CDR3 is CASSESRARAGYEQFF. CDR3 DNA sequence: TGCGCCAGCAGTGAGTCGAGGGCCAGGGCGGGGTATGAGCAGTTCTTC.

This clone was seen a handful of times. Other nucleotide sequences from this sample produce the same CDR3. This chain joins TRBV5-4 and TRBJ2-5; D not certain. Germline CDR1 reads SGHNT; CDR2 reads YYREEE (reference sequence). V was pared by 5 bases and J by 2 bases, with 16 bases between. The CDR3 spans 15 residues. The DNA for the CDR3 is TGTGCCAGCAGTTCTAGTGGCACGGGTCAAGAGACCCAGTACTTC. Residues: CASSSSGTGQETQYF.

This clone has ten or more counts. Distinct nucleotide sequences in the sample also encode this CDR3. The CDR3 here is CASSPVGGRGAYEQYF. In DNA form, the CDR3 reads TGTGCCAGCAGTCCGGTGGGGGGGAGGGGAGCCTACGAGCAGTACTTC. The V gene is TRBV7-2, the J gene TRBJ2-7; 7 nucleotides match TRBD2. Losses at the gene ends were 6 bases for V and 2 bases for J; bases not matched to a gene: 13. CDR3 length: 16 residues. The germline gives CDR1 SGHTA, CDR2 FQGNSA.

This clone occurred once. V and J are TRBV14 and TRBJ2-7; either TRBD1 or TRBD2 may fit D (5 bases each). The V end was cut by 2 bases, the J end by 7 bases, with 15 bases between. Germline CDR1 is SGHDN and CDR2 is FVKESK. The CDR3 consists of 14 residues. The CDR3 DNA follows: TGTGCCAGCAGCCAAATAGGGGACGCCGTAGAGCAGTACTTC. Translation: CASSQIGDAVEQYF.

Sample share makes this clone medium-sized. The CDR3 sequence: CASTPAQGYTEAFF. The CDR3 DNA is TGTGCCAGCACCCCTGCCCAGGGGTACACTGAAGCTTTCTTT. This chain uses TRBV6-1 with TRBJ1-1, with a tentative D call TRBD1 (6 bases). This CDR3 region has 14 residues. V lost 7 bases and J lost 3, with 15 bases in between. Looked up from germline, CDR1 is MNHNS and CDR2 is SASEGT.

This clone occurred a few times. As DNA, the CDR3 is TGTGCCAGCAGTGAAGGTGGGTTCTATGGCTACACCTTC. It is translated as CASSEGGFYGYTF. The J gene is TRBJ1-2, the V gene TRBV2; D not resolved. This CDR3 contains 13 residues. Trimming took off 1 base at V and 4 bases at J, with 7 bases between the two ends. Germline loops: CDR1 SNHLY, CDR2 FYNNEI.

This clone was counted only a few times. The J gene is TRBJ2-7, the V gene TRBV20-1, with 7 bases matching TRBD1. V lost 6 bases to trimming and J lost 4 bases; unmatched junction nucleotides: 6. Germline CDR1 is DFQATT and CDR2 is SNEGSKA (reference sequence). This CDR3 region has 12 residues. CDR3 coding DNA: TGCAGTGCCAGGGACAGACGTTACGAGCAGTACTTC. Its translation is CSARDRRYEQYF.